What follows describes a single T cell receptor beta chain. The antigen remains unidentified. This specimen comes from a study of OX40 agonist ivuxolimab in advanced cancers. Study overall: Patient treatment consisted of intravenous ivuxolimab administration every 2 weeks at 0.01 to 10 mg/kg. Study-level findings and limits: Expanded peripheral T cell antigen specificity was not determined.

Clones were read by immunoSEQ multiplex PCR, and TCRdb kept only the in-frame ones, dropping some. The data contain more than 65,000 clones, approximately 78% of them singletons. With baseline, cycle 4 day 1, and cycle 7 day 1 as timepoints, blood was sampled. The clonotype was recovered from an adult with an advanced solid tumor such as melanoma, head and neck, liver or kidney cancer. Material: CD4+ or CD8+ T cells sorted from blood, obtained in a trial of the OX40 agonist ivuxolimab.

CDR3 DNA sequence: TGTGCCAGTAGATTAGCTAACTCCTACGAGCAGTACTTC. This translates into CASRLANSYEQYF. The V and J genes are TRBV19 and TRBJ2-7; D ambiguous. In germline, CDR1 is LNHDA, CDR2 SQIVND (reference sequence). This CDR3 region has 13 residues. The V gene lost 6 bases and the J gene lost 0 bases, with 9 bases spanning the gap. The full variable domain, rest sourced from reference TRBV19 and TRBJ2-7, is DGGITQSPKYLFRKEGQNVTLSCEQNLNHDAMYWYRQDPGQGLRLIYYSQIVNDFQKGDIAEGYSVSREKKESFPLTVTSAQKNPTAFYLCASRLANSYEQYFGPGTRLTVT.